This TCR beta chain appears in the sequencing data of a study of blood T cell repertoires in COVID-19 (dated by TCRdb to the early 2020s). For the wider study: Samples from collaborators originated in the United States, Italy and Spain and spanned both the acute and convalescent phases of COVID-19. The repertoires were made available in a free public database intended to serve as a resource for research on the immune response to SARS-CoV-2. The prospective study material was composed of cDNA or gDNA derived from T cells, B-cell-depleted T cells, or PBMCs. Where HLA class I and class II types were available, the types were taken from metadata supplied by the sample provider, not from assay-based typing. Samples were obtained from the ongoing ImmuneRACE study (first 160 participants) and from over 1,000 subjects provided by 6 global collaborators. Subjects who had been exposed to COVID-19, were actively infected with it, or had recovered from it provided the deeply sampled blood TCRbeta repertoires that made up the dataset. Nearly every sample came with metadata listing a de-identified subject ID, COVID-19 status, age in years and sex.

TCRbeta CDR3 regions were amplified from genomic DNA by means of the immunoSEQ Assay, a bias-controlled multiplex PCR. The original methods were these. Nucleated cell counts per sample were estimated from amplification of reference gene primers within the assay. Sequence reads were collapsed and filtered to measure the absolute abundance of every unique TCRbeta CDR3 rearrangement. For each sample, productive Simpson clonality was calculated as the square root of Simpson's diversity index across productive rearrangements. This is the immuneACCESS table as TCRdb keeps it, with only in-frame sequences that have V and J called. A part of the clones is gone; compared with another copy, unresolved V genes explain less than half, and the rest is unexplained. The V and J calls and clone size come from that table; D and trimming were worked out from the DNA. This sample gives 250,000 or so clones in total; about 80% of them show up just once. The leading ten clones occupy around 3.6% of the sample.

The CDR3 covers 13 residues, taking in both the cysteine and the phenylalanine. The sequence is cut down to CDR3 DNA, 39 bases in frame from base 1. V lost 7 bases and J lost 1 base; the stretch between them is 10 bases long. CDR1 and CDR2 are read off the germline V gene (reference sequence) as LGHDT and YNNKEL. Broad study findings and their caveats: The amount of clinical and demographic metadata varied by source and participant and was provided uncurated.

Participants in the prospective study were aged roughly 18 to 100 years, lived in over 20 United States geographic areas, and enrolled through a virtual design. Cohort assignment in the prospective study relied on participant-reported clinical history from a screening survey and a study questionnaire. Recovered participants in ImmuneRACE Cohort 3 were defined by two consecutive negative NP/OP PCR tests, clearance by a healthcare professional, or resolution of symptoms. Mobile phlebotomists in the prospective study collected whole blood, serum and a nasopharyngeal or oropharyngeal swab from every participant. Additional blood draws and questionnaires over an approximately 2-month period could optionally be provided by prospective study participants. Before DNA extraction, prospective study blood samples were shipped either frozen or at room temperature. About this clone itself: Its antigen has not been determined. Qualities for individual bases were not recorded, and no much larger clone is one base off.

The sequenced sample was PBMCs or T cells enriched from blood (not recorded which). The TCR was taken from a man between 50 and 59 years old who had recovered from COVID-19. The receptor chain draws on TRBV3-1 (or the pseudogene TRBV3-2) and TRBJ1-1; a tentative D match to TRBD1 spans 6 bases. The CDR3 reads CASTDRRNTEAFF. The nucleotide sequence is TGTGCCAGCACCGACAGGAGGAACACTGAAGCTTTCTTT.